Listed below are T cell receptor beta chains from one sample, sequenced in a study of a mutant IDH1 vaccine in newly diagnosed glioma. Only in-frame clones appear in the TCRdb table, and some are missing; sequencing was by immunoSEQ multiplex PCR. This table has under 55,000 clones, about 91% appearing once. Antigens of these TCRs are unknown. The sequencing used PBMCs, collected from a glioma patient whose treatment included an IDH1 peptide vaccine. These receptors all come from a man between 45 and 60 years old with glioma. Each CDR3 is given with its conserved first and last residue. D genes are given only for firm matches. Size values are once, few and many counts, or a class for expanded clones, and some rows have none.

>.|TRBJ2-1|TRBV20-1|.
CSASEESEQFF
TGCAGTGCTAGCGAGGAGAGTGAGCAGTTCTTC
>.|TRBJ2-3|TRBV30|once
CAYGGFTDTQYF
TGTGCCTACGGGGGTTTTACAGATACGCAGTATTTT
>.|TRBJ2-7|TRBV2|.
CASSGGSSYEQYF
TGTGCCAGCAGTGGAGGGAGCTCCTACGAGCAGTACTTC
>.|TRBJ1-3|TRBV11-2|.
CASSFGGGGNTIYF
TGTGCCAGCAGTTTCGGAGGAGGTGGAAACACCATATATTTT
>TRBD2|TRBJ2-7|TRBV5-1|.
CASSWGASGIYEQYF
TGCGCCAGCAGCTGGGGGGCTAGCGGGATCTACGAGCAGTACTTC
>TRBD1|TRBJ1-2|TRBV6-4|.
CASRGDSGYGYTF
TGTGCCAGCAGGGGGGACAGCGGATATGGCTACACCTTC
>.|TRBJ2-1|TRBV6-5|.
CASRSDLNYNEQFF
TGTGCCAGCAGGTCTGACCTTAACTACAATGAGCAGTTCTTC
>.|TRBJ1-5|TRBV2|.
CASSEVDYSLQPQHF
TGTGCCAGCAGTGAAGTGGACTATTCACTTCAGCCCCAGCATTTT
>TRBD1|TRBJ1-5|TRBV18|.
CASSLDPGQGVVNQPQHF
TGTGCCAGCTCACTAGATCCGGGACAGGGAGTGGTCAATCAGCCCCAGCATTTT
>.|TRBJ2-2|TRBV19|.
CASSSPRDSWTGELFF
TGTGCCAGTAGTAGCCCGCGGGACAGTTGGACCGGGGAGCTGTTTTTT
>.|TRBJ2-7|TRBV19|.
CASSSAGDYEQYF
TGTGCCAGTAGTTCGGCCGGGGACTACGAGCAGTACTTC
>.|TRBJ1-3|TRBV10-3|.
CATGDPGGTIYF
TGTGCCACCGGGGACCCTGGCGGCACCATATATTTT
>TRBD2|TRBJ2-1|TRBV4-1|.
CASSRLTSGVGGNEQFF
TGCGCCAGCAGCCGCCTGACTAGCGGGGTAGGTGGGAATGAGCAGTTCTTC
>TRBD1|TRBJ1-6|TRBV2|.
CASRPDLWTGRNSPLHF
TGTGCCAGCAGGCCGGACCTTTGGACAGGGAGAAATTCACCCCTCCACTTT
>.|TRBJ1-1|TRBV9|.
CASSVGPNTEAFF
TGTGCCAGCAGCGTCGGACCTAACACTGAAGCTTTCTTT
>.|TRBJ1-1|TRBV27|.
CASSYSGRTEAFF
TGTGCCAGCAGTTACAGTGGGAGGACTGAAGCTTTCTTT
>.|TRBJ2-5|TRBV5-6|.
CASSPGAGETQYF
TGTGCCAGCAGCCCTGGAGCAGGAGAGACCCAGTACTTC
>TRBD1|TRBJ2-7|TRBV28|.
CASSFKGTGSYEQYF
TGTGCCAGCAGCTTTAAAGGGACAGGCTCCTACGAGCAGTACTTC
>TRBD2|TRBJ2-1|TRBV7-6|.
CASSLDGGDNEQFF
TGTGCCAGCAGCTTAGACGGGGGGGACAATGAGCAGTTCTTC
>.|TRBJ1-1|TRBV6-5|.
CASTLGGSRNTEAFF
TGTGCCAGCACCCTGGGTGGATCACGGAACACTGAAGCTTTCTTT
>.|TRBJ1-1|TRBV10-1|.
CASSEGRGRRTEAFF
TGCGCCAGCAGTGAGGGACGGGGGCGGAGGACTGAAGCTTTCTTT
>TRBD2|TRBJ2-1|TRBV14|.
CASSFGLASYNEQFF
TGTGCCAGCAGCTTTGGACTAGCGAGTTACAATGAGCAGTTCTTC
>TRBD2|TRBJ2-3|TRBV19|.
CASSIDLPSGVSTDTQYF
TGTGCCAGTAGTATAGATCTTCCTAGCGGGGTAAGCACAGATACGCAGTATTTT
>.|TRBJ2-2|TRBV14|.
CASSHFKNTGELFF
TGTGCCAGCAGCCACTTTAAGAACACCGGGGAGCTGTTTTTT
>TRBD2|TRBJ2-3|TRBV27|.
CASSQRESTDTQYF
TGTGCCAGCAGCCAGCGGGAGAGCACAGATACGCAGTATTTT
>.|TRBJ2-7|TRBV28|.
CASSLFPGRYEQYF
TGTGCCAGCAGTTTGTTCCCAGGAAGGTACGAGCAGTACTTC
>.|TRBJ2-2|TRBV5-4|.
CASSLGRRGDTGELFF
TGTGCCAGCAGCCTGGGGCGCAGGGGAGACACCGGGGAGCTGTTTTTT
>TRBD1|TRBJ2-3|TRBV5-4|once
CASSLGQVYGTDTQYF
TGTGCCAGCAGCTTAGGACAGGTCTACGGCACAGATACGCAGTATTTT
>.|TRBJ2-7|TRBV30|.
CAWSFDVLAYEQYF
TGTGCCTGGAGTTTCGATGTACTTGCCTACGAGCAGTACTTC
>TRBD2|TRBJ2-5|TRBV15|.
CATSRVRLAGDRETQYF
TGTGCCACCAGCAGAGTAAGACTAGCGGGAGATCGGGAGACCCAGTACTTC
>.|TRBJ2-3|TRBV6-6|.
CASSYLQRTDTQYF
TGTGCCAGCAGTTACTTGCAGCGCACAGATACGCAGTATTTT
>.|TRBJ2-4|TRBV7-9|.
CASSLELGAKNIQYF
TGTGCCAGCAGCTTAGAGTTGGGAGCCAAAAACATTCAGTACTTC
>.|TRBJ2-2|TRBV4-1|.
CASSQGHSNTGELFF
TGCGCCAGCAGCCAGGGACACTCGAACACCGGGGAGCTGTTTTTT
>.|TRBJ2-7|TRBV9|.
CASSEGTSRAVGEQYF
TGTGCCAGCAGCGAAGGGACGTCTCGGGCGGTGGGCGAGCAGTACTTC
>.|TRBJ2-2|TRBV5-4|once
CASTRDGGTGELFF
TGTGCCAGCACCCGCGACGGGGGCACCGGGGAGCTGTTTTTT
>.|TRBJ2-7|TRBV28|.
CASSRQVPYEQYF
TGTGCCAGCAGTAGACAGGTGCCCTACGAGCAGTACTTC
>.|TRBJ1-5|TRBV6-5|.
CASSYSFPRSNQPQHF
TGTGCCAGCAGTTACTCGTTCCCCCGTAGCAATCAGCCCCAGCATTTT
>.|TRBJ1-5|TRBV4-2|.
CASQQSSNQPQHF
TGTGCCAGCCAACAAAGTAGCAATCAGCCCCAGCATTTT
>.|TRBJ2-3|TRBV9|.
CASSSGGGKFTDTQYF
TGTGCCAGCTCTTCCGGGGGCGGAAAATTCACAGATACGCAGTATTTT
>.|TRBJ1-4|TRBV19|.
CASSIKSRATNEKLFF
TGTGCCAGTAGTATAAAGTCCCGGGCAACTAATGAAAAACTGTTTTTT
>TRBD1|TRBJ2-5|TRBV7-9|.
CASSLRGGPGSETQYF
TGTGCCAGCAGCCTCAGAGGGGGCCCGGGGAGCGAGACCCAGTACTTC
>.|TRBJ2-2|TRBV2|.
CASRDGNTGELFF
TGTGCCAGCAGGGACGGAAACACCGGGGAGCTGTTTTTT
>TRBD2|TRBJ2-1|TRBV28|.
CASSLGGLAGDVLGNEQFF
TGTGCCAGCAGTTTGGGGGGGCTAGCGGGAGATGTACTTGGCAATGAGCAGTTCTTC
>.|TRBJ2-5|TRBV7-9|.
CASSRARETQYF
TGTGCCAGCAGCCGCGCGAGGGAGACCCAGTACTTC
>TRBD1|TRBJ2-7|TRBV27|.
CASSLRDRGYEQYF
TGTGCCAGCAGTTTAAGGGACAGGGGCTACGAGCAGTACTTC
>.|TRBJ2-1|TRBV29-1|.
CSVEGHTQSVGNEQFF
TGCAGCGTTGAAGGCCATACCCAGTCTGTGGGCAATGAGCAGTTCTTC
>.|TRBJ2-6|TRBV29-1|once
CSAGMGQSGANVLTF
TGCAGCGCGGGAATGGGGCAATCCGGGGCCAACGTCCTGACTTTC
>TRBD2|TRBJ2-5|TRBV4-1|.
CASSPQPRLAVQETQYF
TGCGCCAGCAGCCCCCAACCTCGACTAGCGGTTCAAGAGACCCAGTACTTC
>.|TRBJ2-7|TRBV4-1|.
CASSQAGTSVVYEQYF
TGCGCCAGCAGCCAAGCAGGGACTTCGGTCGTCTACGAGCAGTACTTC
>TRBD2|TRBJ2-1|TRBV4-1|.
CASSRPTGTSGENEQFF
TGCGCCAGCAGCCGCCCGACCGGGACTAGCGGAGAAAATGAGCAGTTCTTC
>.|TRBJ1-5|TRBV5-8|.
CASSLDRDQPQHF
TGTGCCAGCAGCTTGGACAGGGATCAGCCCCAGCATTTT
>TRBD1|TRBJ2-5|TRBV18|.
CASSPSGTGQETQYF
TGTGCCAGCTCCCCCAGCGGGACAGGGCAAGAGACCCAGTACTTC